The clone carrying this T cell receptor beta chain was observed a few times. Its antigen is still unknown. These data belong to a study of response to subunit inactivated influenza vaccine. Study-wide findings and caveats: The authors offered the suggestion that each seasonal influenza vaccination recruits few new T cells.

CDR3 length: 12 residues. V gave up 3 bases and J gave up 5 bases, with 7 bases separating them. The germline CDR1 and CDR2 sequences are ENHRY and SYGVKD. Via MiXCR, TCRdb re-called the RT-PCR reads, giving one row per CDR3 protein. There are 500,000 or so distinct CDR3 sequences in the sample; approximately 15% occur only once, and roughly 3.1% lies in the top ten. J is TRBJ2-5 and V is TRBV10-3, with a tentative D call TRBD2 (5 bases). The TCR comes from a man aged 50 to 69 who received an inactivated influenza vaccine. Sequenced here: CD4+ T cells sorted from PBMCs, sampled roughly 24 months after vaccination. The CDR3 coding sequence is TGTGCCATCAGTGATAGGAGGGAGACCCAGTACTTC. Residues: CAISDRRETQYF.